The T cell receptor (beta chain) described here comes from a study of beta chain features in type 1 diabetes. Findings and caveats of the study: Shorter TCRB CDR3s, moderately but significantly so, were found in Type 1 diabetes patients in all four CD4+ subsets.

The study reverse transcribed the entire isolated RNA, so it sequenced expressed TCRB transcripts. Measured with immunoSEQ multiplex PCR; TCRdb has only the in-frame clones, and not every one. This table has some 130,000 clones, around 9% appearing once. There are a few counts of this clone. Antigen specificity is unknown. V was cut by 0 bases and J by 9 bases, with 18 bases left in between. The CDR3 has 14 amino acids. CDR1 is GTSNPN, CDR2 SVGIG, per germline (reference sequence). Sequencing used central memory CD4+ T cells from blood. The chain recombines TRBV30 with TRBJ2-7, with a possible D match to TRBD2 (5 bases). The sequence was obtained from a man younger than 40 with type 1 diabetes. CDR3 residues: CAWSVAVSGLGQYF. The CDR3 DNA reads TGTGCCTGGAGTGTAGCCGTGTCGGGGTTAGGGCAGTACTTC.